This T cell receptor beta chain is from a study of technical replicates of blood from several donors. CDR3 length equals 14 residues. The germline CDR1 and CDR2 sequences are MNHEY and SMNVEV (reference sequence). Trimming pared 10 bases from V and 6 bases from J, leaving 16 bases between. There are a few counts of this clone. Libraries were prepared by immunoSEQ multiplex PCR; TCRdb keeps only in-frame clonotypes and omits some of them. The sample holds almost 65,000 clones, approximately 86% seen once. Sequenced: PBMCs. The V call is TRBV27, the J call TRBJ1-6; D not resolved. The TCR comes from a human donor in good health. Some clones in this sample may be carry-over from other donors' samples. In nucleotides, the CDR3 is TGTGCCACCGGGATCAACGGGATTAATTCACCCCTCCACTTT. Translating it yields CATGINGINSPLHF.